This TCR beta chain was documented in a study of T cell responses to AZD1222 COVID-19 vaccine (dated by TCRdb to the early 2020s). Background on the whole study: TCR sequencing was performed for 230 to 250 trial participants, of whom roughly 200 were given two doses of AZD1222 and 26 were given two doses of MenACWY control vaccine. Trial participants were enrolled by age into subgroups of 18-55, 56-69 and 70-plus years, and around 150, 28 and 57 TCR-sequenced participants, respectively, were included in these subgroups. Beyond this particular receptor, the publication reports: After two AZD1222 doses, both the breadth and the depth of spike-specific TCRs were significantly higher than at day 0 and than in MenACWY recipients. Most participants were white British and females outnumbered males, and the authors suggested that clonal diversity may have been underestimated. Nearly half of unique spike-specific TCRs reportedly recognized epitopes outside regions mutated in the B.1.351 and B.1.1.7 variants. Conclusions about previously exposed vaccinees were limited because only six AZD1222 recipients were SARS-CoV-2 seropositive at baseline. The 56-69-year group was small, and its depth increase did not reach significance, likely because of low power. No day 14 peak-response samples were available, so repertoires were characterized only after the peak T cell response. The whole spike protein was spanned by vaccine-associated CD4 TCRs, and dominant responses were seen in regions 160-218 and 743-854.

The CDR3 regions of human TCRbeta chains were analyzed by immunosequencing. The source study handled its data this way. Repertoire TCRs were checked for matches against a reference library of SARS-CoV-2-specific TCRs that had been generated using the MIRA antigen-specificity platform. Breadth meant the fraction of unique TCRs that were SARS-CoV-2-associated, whereas depth meant the fraction of total T cells that were SARS-CoV-2-associated. Using the MIRA data, each spike-specific TCR was assigned both to the spike region to which the TCR was reactive and to a CD4 or CD8 class. Log10-transformed breadth and depth values were compared by one-way ANOVA with Sidak's multiple comparisons tests. TCRdb retrieved this table from immuneACCESS and kept in-frame rearrangements only. Not all clones are present; in checked studies, unresolved V genes account for under half, and no reason is known for the remainder. V and J calls and clone size are as listed in that table; D and trimming were resolved from the DNA. This sample gives 150,000 or so clones in total; about 91% of them show up just once. Around 3.4% of the sample goes to the ten largest clones.

Note on this clone: No antigen is known for it. No much larger clone is present one base from it, and per-base qualities are unavailable.

The time point label here, explained by the study, means: baseline before first vaccination. The treatment or condition label corresponds to: meningococcal conjugate vaccine given as trial control. Samples from vaccinated people were obtained from the UK trials COV001 and COV002, which included a single-blind randomized controlled phase 2/3 trial of AZD1222 (ChAdOx1 nCoV-19) in healthy adults. Trial participant PBMC samples were collected at day 0 and day 28 after the second dose for TCRbeta chain sequencing. According to the germline V gene, CDR1 reads KGHDR and CDR2 reads SFDVKD. The CDR3 goes from the cysteine to the phenylalanine over 13 residues. The entry retains the CDR3 DNA only, 39 bases that are in frame from base 1. V loses 8 bases at its end and J loses 4 bases; junction bases beyond the gene matches: 5.

The chain is made from TRBV24-1 and TRBJ1-1, and 8 junctional nucleotides match TRBD1. The material sequenced was peripheral blood, taken on day 0 of MenACWY control vaccination. The sequence came from an adult in good health. CDR3 sequence: CATTQTGGTEAFF. The DNA sequence is as follows: TGTGCCACCACACAAACAGGGGGCACTGAAGCTTTCTTT.